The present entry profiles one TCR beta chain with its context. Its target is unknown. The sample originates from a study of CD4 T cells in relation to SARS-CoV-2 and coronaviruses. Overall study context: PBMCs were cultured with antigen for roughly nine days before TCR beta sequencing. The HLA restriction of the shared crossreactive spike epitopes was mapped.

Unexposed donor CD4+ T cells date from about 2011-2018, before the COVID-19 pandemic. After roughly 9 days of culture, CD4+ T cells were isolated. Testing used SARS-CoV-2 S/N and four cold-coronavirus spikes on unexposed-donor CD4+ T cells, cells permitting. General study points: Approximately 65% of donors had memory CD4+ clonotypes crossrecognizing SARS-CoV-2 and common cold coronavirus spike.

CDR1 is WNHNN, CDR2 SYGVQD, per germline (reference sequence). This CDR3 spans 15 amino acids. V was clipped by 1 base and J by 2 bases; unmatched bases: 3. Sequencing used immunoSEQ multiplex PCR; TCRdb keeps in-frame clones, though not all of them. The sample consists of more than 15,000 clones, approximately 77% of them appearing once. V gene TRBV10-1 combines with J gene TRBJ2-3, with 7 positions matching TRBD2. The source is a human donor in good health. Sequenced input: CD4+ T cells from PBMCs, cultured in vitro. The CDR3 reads CASSEFTSATDTQYF. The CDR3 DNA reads TGCGCCAGCAGTGAGTTTACTAGCGCCACAGATACGCAGTATTTT.